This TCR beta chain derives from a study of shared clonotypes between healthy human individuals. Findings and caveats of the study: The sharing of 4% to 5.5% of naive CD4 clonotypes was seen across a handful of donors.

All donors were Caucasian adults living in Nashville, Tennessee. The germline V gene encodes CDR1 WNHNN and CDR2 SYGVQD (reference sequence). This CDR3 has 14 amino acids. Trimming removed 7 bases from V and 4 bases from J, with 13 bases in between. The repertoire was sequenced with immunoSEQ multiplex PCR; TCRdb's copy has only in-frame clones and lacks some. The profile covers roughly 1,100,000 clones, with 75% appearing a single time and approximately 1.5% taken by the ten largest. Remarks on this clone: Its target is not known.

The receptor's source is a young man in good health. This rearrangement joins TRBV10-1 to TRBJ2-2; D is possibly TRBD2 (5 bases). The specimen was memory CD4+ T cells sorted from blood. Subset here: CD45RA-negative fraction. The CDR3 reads CASTVKLGTGELFF. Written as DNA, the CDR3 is TGCGCCAGCACCGTAAAACTAGGCACCGGGGAGCTGTTTTTT.